The clone carrying this T cell receptor (beta chain) came up a few times. Its antigen is still unknown. V lost 5 bases and J 5 bases, leaving 15 bases between the germline ends. Germline values: CDR1 SGHTA, CDR2 FQGNSA. This CDR3 comprises 14 residues. This sample was taken from a study of T-cell memory formation after mild COVID-19. Study results and caveats: Clones shrinking between day 15 and 85 showed a balanced CD4/CD8 split, and those that grew later tilted toward CD4+. Some responding clones appeared in pre-infection memory, suggesting cross-reactive memory joined.

TCRdb ran MiXCR on the 5' RACE reads and lists one entry per CDR3 protein. Of fewer than 400,000 distinct CDR3 sequences in the sample, approximately 15% were seen once. V gene TRBV7-2 combines with J gene TRBJ2-5; TRBD1 or TRBD2 may be the D gene (5 bases each). The specimen was PBMCs or a T cell subset sorted from them (not recorded which). The sequence derives from a man younger than 30 who had mild COVID-19 (a few samples of this study predate the infection). Cell type and time point are not known. The CDR3 DNA follows: TGTGCCAGCAGCCCCATGGGGGTAACGGAGACCCAGTACTTC. It codes for CASSPMGVTETQYF.